These T cell receptor beta chains were read from a single sample in a study of metastatic and nonmetastatic thyroid tumors. TCRdb reprocessed the PCR reads via MiXCR. The sample has 32,000 or so clones, 15% to 20% seen once. Sequenced sample: blood. The receptors stem from a male donor with papillary thyroid cancer or a benign thyroid nodule (not recorded which). Some clones in this sample may be carry-over from other donors' samples. Each CDR3 is given with its conserved first and last residue. D genes are given only for firm matches. Clone sizes are given selectively: once, few, many, or a class where the clone is expanded.

j_call,d_call,clone_size,v_call,cdr3_aa,cdr3_nt
TRBJ2-1,NA,NA,TRBV5-1,CASSWGERGDEQFF,TGCGCCAGCAGCTGGGGGGAGAGAGGCGATGAGCAGTTCTTC
TRBJ2-1,TRBD1,many,TRBV19,CASSKGQGAFNEQFF,TGTGCCAGTAGTAAAGGACAGGGGGCCTTCAATGAGCAGTTCTTC
TRBJ1-3,NA,medium-sized,TRBV27,CASSLSGGDSGNTIYF,TGTGCCAGCAGTTTATCCGGAGGGGATTCCGGAAACACCATATATTTT
TRBJ1-6,TRBD1,few,TRBV6-1,CASSPGQGVSPLHF,TGTGCCAGCAGTCCCGGACAGGGGGTCTCACCCCTCCACTTT
TRBJ2-5,TRBD1,many,TRBV6-1,CASSTRSQGARETQYF,TGTGCCAGCAGTACACGGAGTCAGGGGGCGCGGGAGACCCAGTACTTC
TRBJ2-1,NA,many,TRBV28,CASSSSGRISYNEQFF,TGTGCCAGCAGTTCCTCCGGGCGGATCTCCTACAATGAGCAGTTCTTC
TRBJ1-2,NA,medium-sized,TRBV6-1,CASRQGLGYGYTF,TGTGCCAGCAGACAGGGTCTGGGGTATGGCTACACCTTC
TRBJ2-1,TRBD1,many,TRBV12-3/TRBV12-4,CASSLALGQGPYNEQFF,TGTGCCAGCAGTTTAGCTCTCGGACAGGGCCCCTACAATGAGCAGTTCTTC
TRBJ2-2,NA,NA,TRBV20-1,CSARDGPGELFF,TGCAGTGCTAGAGACGGCCCCGGGGAGCTGTTTTTT
TRBJ2-3,NA,NA,TRBV20-1,CIIERQWHSQDTQYF,TGCATCATAGAGAGACAGTGGCATTCGCAAGATACGCAGTATTTT
TRBJ2-2,NA,many,TRBV12-3/TRBV12-4,CASRLAGETGELFF,TGTGCCAGCAGACTAGCAGGGGAAACCGGGGAGCTGTTTTTT
TRBJ2-6,NA,NA,TRBV6-1,CASSESPVGSGANVLSF,NA
TRBJ1-1,NA,many,TRBV7-9,CASSQRDGNTEAFF,TGTGCCAGCAGCCAAAGGGACGGTAACACTGAAGCTTTCTTT
TRBJ2-7,NA,NA,TRBV11-3,CASSLGPGPDYEQYF,TGTGCCAGCAGCTTAGGTCCGGGGCCCGACTACGAGCAGTACTTC
TRBJ2-7,TRBD1,few,TRBV28,CASSIGDRVSEQYF,TGTGCCAGCAGCATAGGGGACAGGGTTTCCGAGCAGTACTTC
TRBJ2-4,NA,few,TRBV10-2,CTRSEKGDLTKNIQYF,TGCACCAGGAGTGAAAAAGGGGACCTAACCAAAAACATTCAGTACTTC
TRBJ1-1,NA,medium-sized,TRBV24-1,CATSEGTVNTEAFF,TGTGCCACCAGTGAGGGGACGGTGAACACTGAAGCTTTCTTT
TRBJ1-1,NA,few,TRBV7-8,CASSLTANTEAFF,TGTGCCAGCAGCTTGACAGCCAACACTGAAGCTTTCTTT
TRBJ1-1,NA,NA,TRBV3-1,CASSQVPQVQGQEAFF,TGTGCCAGCAGCCAAGTCCCACAGGTGCAAGGTCAGGAAGCTTTCTTT
TRBJ2-3,TRBD2,many,TRBV6-4,CASSDAPSGGDTQYF,TGTGCCAGCAGTGACGCTCCTAGCGGTGGGGATACGCAGTATTTT
TRBJ1-4,NA,many,TRBV27,CASSPSWIESNEKLFF,TGTGCCAGCAGTCCTTCCTGGATAGAGTCTAATGAAAAACTGTTTTTT
TRBJ1-5,NA,many,TRBV5-6,CASSPQGQPQHF,TGTGCCAGCAGCCCCCAAGGGCAGCCCCAGCATTTT
TRBJ2-1,TRBD2,many,TRBV19,CASSISLASGGPYNEQFF,TGTGCCAGTAGTATTTCATTGGCTAGCGGGGGACCTTACAATGAGCAGTTCTTC
TRBJ1-6,NA,NA,TRBV7-2,CASSLGAVSSSPLHF,TGTGCCAGCAGCTTAGGGGCCGTATCTAGTTCACCCCTCCACTTT
TRBJ1-5,NA,many,TRBV6-1,CASSAGTRASRPQHF,TGTGCCAGCAGTGCAGGAACACGAGCCTCGAGGCCCCAGCATTTT
TRBJ2-3,NA,many,TRBV6-4,CASSESRGSTDTQYF,TGTGCCAGCAGTGAATCGCGCGGTTCCACAGATACGCAGTATTTT
TRBJ2-1,TRBD2,once,TRBV11-1,CASSPPGRGGNEQFF,TGTGCCAGCAGCCCCCCCGGGCGGGGGGGCAATGAGCAGTTCTTC
TRBJ1-5,NA,many,TRBV9,CASSVEGIGNQPQHF,TGTGCCAGCAGCGTAGAGGGTATCGGCAATCAGCCCCAGCATTTT
TRBJ2-2,TRBD1,many,TRBV7-3,CASSSTGGNTGELFF,TGTGCCAGCAGCTCTACAGGGGGTAACACCGGGGAGCTGTTTTTT
TRBJ2-7,TRBD1,medium-sized,TRBV6-1,CASAKTGSSEQYF,TGTGCCAGCGCGAAGACAGGGTCAAGCGAGCAGTACTTC
TRBJ2-7,TRBD2,medium-sized,TRBV2,CASRTSGGFSYEQYF,TGTGCCAGCAGGACTAGCGGGGGCTTCTCCTACGAGCAGTACTTC
TRBJ2-7,NA,many,TRBV11-2,CASSPWDTHEQYF,TGTGCCAGCAGCCCCTGGGACACCCACGAGCAGTACTTC
TRBJ2-2,NA,many,TRBV20-1,CSARVLRDNTGELFF,TGCAGTGCTAGAGTGCTCAGGGATAACACCGGGGAGCTGTTTTTT
TRBJ2-3,TRBD2,few,TRBV6-4,CASSEGVGGGAVDTQYF,TGTGCCAGCAGTGAGGGTGTTGGCGGGGGGGCCGTAGATACGCAGTATTTT
TRBJ2-5,TRBD1,many,TRBV11-2,CASSLYYTGQGAMETQYF,TGTGCCAGCAGCTTGTATTATACAGGACAGGGGGCGATGGAGACCCAGTACTTC
TRBJ2-7,NA,medium-sized,TRBV6-1,CASNPTGPGREQYF,TGTGCCAGCAATCCAACAGGGCCCGGGCGGGAGCAGTACTTC
TRBJ1-6,NA,NA,TRBV5-6,CASEIRGGSPLHF,TGTGCCAGCGAGATCAGGGGAGGCTCACCCCTCCACTTT
TRBJ1-2,NA,NA,TRBV6-2/TRBV6-3,CASNRGPYGYTF,TGTGCCAGCAATAGGGGACCCTATGGCTACACCTTC
TRBJ2-6,TRBD1,many,TRBV12-3/TRBV12-4,CASSFQGASGANVLTF,TGTGCCAGCAGTTTTCAGGGGGCTTCTGGGGCCAACGTCCTGACTTTC
TRBJ2-1,NA,NA,TRBV5-5,CASSLAGQRGNEQFF,TGTGCCAGCAGCTTGGCCGGCCAGCGAGGCAATGAGCAGTTCTTC
TRBJ1-1,NA,NA,TRBV6-1,CVSEAVFDTEAFF,TGTGTCAGCGAGGCAGTGTTTGACACTGAAGCTTTCTTT
TRBJ1-2,NA,many,TRBV6-1,CASTKGRSYGYTF,TGTGCCAGCACCAAAGGCAGATCGTATGGCTACACCTTC
TRBJ1-6,NA,NA,TRBV5-1,CASSLDSNSPLHF,TGCGCCAGCAGCTTAGACAGCAATTCACCCCTCCACTTT
TRBJ2-7,TRBD1,few,TRBV20-1,CSASTGVGSYEQYF,TGCAGTGCTTCGACAGGGGTGGGATCCTACGAGCAGTACTTC
TRBJ1-6,TRBD1,NA,TRBV30,CAWSPGDRRDNSPLHF,TGTGCCTGGAGCCCTGGGGACAGGAGAGATAATTCACCCCTCCACTTT
TRBJ1-5,NA,many,TRBV20-1,CSASFPGFNQPQHF,TGCAGTGCTAGTTTTCCGGGGTTCAACCAGCCCCAGCATTTT
TRBJ1-5,NA,many,TRBV7-9,CASSRGGQPQHF,TGTGCCAGCAGCCGCGGGGGTCAGCCCCAGCATTTT
TRBJ2-2,TRBD2,many,TRBV2,CASGGGAGDTGELFF,TGTGCCAGCGGCGGCGGAGCGGGAGACACCGGGGAGCTGTTTTTT
TRBJ1-6,NA,NA,TRBV7-9,CASSLSTDSPLHF,TGTGCCAGCAGCTTATCCACGGATTCACCCCTCCACTTT
TRBJ2-1,NA,many,TRBV27,CASSLSIGEQFF,TGTGCCAGCAGTTTATCGATAGGTGAGCAGTTCTTC
TRBJ2-1,TRBD2,many,TRBV7-8,CASSHQAGEQFF,TGTGCCAGCAGCCACCAAGCGGGAGAGCAGTTCTTC
TRBJ2-5,NA,NA,TRBV20-1,CSATDLVLGEETQYF,TGCAGTGCCACGGATCTGGTACTAGGAGAAGAGACCCAGTACTTC
TRBJ2-7,NA,NA,TRBV7-8,CDSRLASASSHEQYF,TGTGACAGCAGATTAGCCTCCGCTAGCAGCCACGAGCAGTACTTC
TRBJ2-5,NA,many,TRBV15,CATSSPRENQETQYF,TGTGCCACCAGCAGCCCGCGGGAAAACCAAGAGACCCAGTACTTC
TRBJ2-7,NA,many,TRBV9,CASSVFTGSGRQYF,TGTGCCAGCAGCGTATTCACGGGAAGCGGGCGACAGTACTTC
TRBJ2-1,NA,few,TRBV12-3/TRBV12-4,CASRRTSYNEQFF,TGTGCCAGCCGAAGGACGTCCTACAATGAGCAGTTCTTC
TRBJ2-7,NA,few,TRBV19,CASSMTGHGNYEQYF,TGTGCCAGTAGTATGACGGGGCATGGGAACTACGAGCAGTACTTC
TRBJ1-2,NA,once,TRBV5-1,CASSLTSGTWGNYYGYTF,TGCGCCAGCAGCTTGACCTCCGGGACATGGGGCAACTACTATGGCTACACCTTC
TRBJ2-1,NA,many,TRBV28,CASSTYNEQSF,TGTGCCAGCAGTACGTACAATGAGCAGTCCTTC